This T cell receptor beta chain was profiled in a study of early T cells in non-severe SARS-CoV-2 infection. In TCRdb, the 5' RACE reads were re-called with MiXCR into one record per CDR3 protein. Here the sample spans fewer than 100,000 distinct CDR3 sequences, approximately 9.1% being singletons. The V gene's germline CDR1 is MDHEN and CDR2 SYDVKM. Trimming shortened V by 4 bases and J by 2 bases, and 8 bases separated the two germline ends. The CDR3 is 13 amino acids. Source material: whole blood. The rearrangement joins TRBV28 to TRBJ1-2; weak D call: TRBD1 (5 bases). This TCR was sampled from an adult who was a healthcare worker with PCR-confirmed SARS-CoV-2 infection or an uninfected control (not recorded which). CDR3 coding DNA: TGTGCCAGCAGTTACAGGAGCAACTATGGCTACACCTTC. The encoded protein is CASSYRSNYGYTF.